This entry lists 8 T cell receptor beta chains sequenced from one sample in a study of long-term antiretroviral therapy in people with HIV. At survey level, the immunoSEQ assay was run in its v3.0 version. Sequenced by immunoSEQ multiplex PCR; TCRdb stores in-frame clones only, minus some. This sample yields tens of thousands of clones, of which approximately 80% are seen a single time; less than 15% belongs to the top ten. Material: unsorted PBMCs, obtained 0.1 years before starting antiretroviral therapy. Receptors were obtained from a middle-aged man with HIV.

The chain recombines TRBV7-2 with TRBJ2-1; D remains ambiguous. Trimming stripped 2 bases from V and 9 bases from J, with 11 bases between. There are 13 residues in the CDR3. Per the germline V gene, CDR1 is SGHTA and CDR2 is FQGNSA. The DNA of the CDR3 is TGTGCCAGCAGCTTAAACACTAAGGCTGAGCAGTTCTTC. Its protein is CASSLNTKAEQFF.

CDR3 sequence: CASSFFRTSGMTEQYF. Written as DNA, the CDR3 is TGTGCCAGCAGTTTTTTCAGGACTAGCGGGATGACAGAGCAGTACTTC. The genes are TRBV27 and TRBJ2-7; 12 positions match TRBD2. J was trimmed by 7 bases and V by 3 bases; bases with no gene match: 10. From germline, CDR1 is MNHEY and CDR2 SMNVEV (reference sequence). This CDR3 comprises 16 residues.

The chain couples TRBV9 to TRBJ1-4, with unresolved D. The germline V and J ends were trimmed by 4 bases and 0 bases, with 10 bases remaining between them. Per germline, CDR1 SGDLS and CDR2 YYNGEE. The CDR3 covers 15 residues. Written as DNA, the CDR3 is TGTGCCAGCAGCCGCCACACCTCAACTAATGAAAAACTGTTTTTT. This sequence encodes CASSRHTSTNEKLFF. The full variable domain, its missing parts supplied by reference TRBV9 and TRBJ1-4, is DSGVTQTPKHLITATGQRVTLRCSPRSGDLSVYWYQQSLDQGLQFLIQYYNGEERAKGNILERFSAQQFPDLHSELNLSSLELGDSALYFCASSRHTSTNEKLFFGSGTQLSVL.

The rearrangement joins TRBV6-1 to TRBJ2-1; no firm D call. This CDR3 has 13 amino acids. Trimming removed 3 bases from V and 10 bases from J, with 13 bases in between. CDR1 is MNHNS and CDR2 is SASEGT in the germline V gene. DNA of the CDR3: TGTGCCAGCAGTGAGTCTCGAGTTGGAGAGCAGTTCTTC. Translation: CASSESRVGEQFF.

The rearrangement joins TRBV11-3 to TRBJ2-1; D could derive from TRBD1 or TRBD2 (5 bases each). Trimming removed 3 bases at V and 6 bases at J, with 12 bases between. CDR3 length equals 14 residues. Germline V lookup: CDR1 SGHNT, CDR2 YENEEA. Written as DNA, the CDR3 is TGTGCCAGCAGCTTCCTAGGTGGGGGCAATGAGCAGTTCTTC. Translation gives CASSFLGGGNEQFF. The whole variable domain, filled in from reference TRBV11-3 and TRBJ2-1, reads EAGVVQSPRYKIIEKKQPVAFWCNPISGHNTLYWYLQNLGQGPELLIRYENEEAVDDSQLPKDRFSAERLKGVDSTLKIQPAELGDSAVYLCASSFLGGGNEQFFGPGTRLTVL.

There are a few counts of this clone. The chain employs TRBV5-4 and TRBJ1-4; a possible D gene is TRBD1 (6 bases). V was pared by 5 bases and J by 6 bases, with 11 bases between. Germline V gives CDR1 SGHNT, CDR2 YYREEE (reference sequence). This CDR3 is 13 amino acids long. The CDR3 reads CASSSHRDEKLFF. CDR3 in DNA: TGTGCCAGCAGTTCCCACAGGGATGAAAAACTGTTTTTT.

V gene TRBV19 combines with J gene TRBJ2-2; 13 nucleotides line up with TRBD2. CDR1 is LNHDA and CDR2 is SQIVND in the germline V gene (reference sequence). Trimming cost V 4 bases and J 3 bases; bases outside gene matches: 5. The CDR3 runs 17 residues. The CDR3 bases are TGTGCCAGTAGTAATGGGGGACTAGCGGGACACACCGGGGAGCTGTTTTTT. Amino acid sequence: CASSNGGLAGHTGELFF.

The CDR3 coding sequence is TGTGCCAGCAGCCCCAAAGGGGTTTTGTCCGACAGAAGCGAGCAGTACTTC. It codes for CASSPKGVLSDRSEQYF. V is TRBV21-1 and J is TRBJ2-7; TRBD1, the table's D call, lacks a check against the DNA. TRBV21-1 is a listed pseudogene. The CDR3 sequence is 17 residues long.